One and the same sample provided the 13 T cell receptor beta chains below, sequenced in a study of blood T cell repertoires in COVID-19. TCRdb keeps only in-frame clones here, not all; method: immunoSEQ multiplex PCR. Of more than 250,000 clones listed, around four fifths were seen once; the top ten hold under 5.5%. The sample consisted of peripheral blood. The receptors stem from a man aged 60 to 69 who had recovered from COVID-19.

This clone appeared a single time. This chain links TRBV6-5 with TRBJ2-3, with 9 bases matching TRBD1. Germline CDR1 is MNHEY and CDR2 is SVGAGI. V dropped 8 bases and J dropped 5; count of bases not matched to a gene: 8. The CDR3 is 14 amino acids. CDR3 DNA: TGTGCCAGCGTCCGGGACAGGGTTAAAGATACGCAGTATTTT. This encodes CASVRDRVKDTQYF.

The CDR3 region is CASSLIFRDRVDEKLFF. CDR3 DNA: TGTGCCAGCAGCTTGATATTTCGTGACAGGGTTGATGAAAAACTGTTTTTT. The chain links TRBV5-7 to TRBJ1-4; TRBD1 matches at 7 bases. TRBV5-7 is designated an ORF whose function remains uncertain. CDR3 length: 17 amino acids. Trimming at V came to 1 base and at J to 6 bases, leaving 12 bases not matched to a gene.

This sequence joins TRBV2 and TRBJ2-7; D may be TRBD2 (6 bases). The CDR3 runs to 15 residues. Per germline, CDR1 SNHLY and CDR2 FYNNEI. The germline V and J ends were trimmed by 6 bases and 4 bases, with 19 bases remaining between them. CDR3 sequence (DNA): TGTGCCAGCAGGGGAGGAGGACTGGGATCTTACGAGCAGTACTTC. Translation: CASRGGGLGSYEQYF.

The chain recombines TRBV10-3 with TRBJ1-2, with 7 bases that match TRBD1. Germline V lookup: CDR1 ENHRY, CDR2 SYGVKD. J lost 0 bases, V lost 10 bases, and 5 bases had no gene match. The CDR3 covers 13 residues. DNA for the CDR3: TGTGCCACAGGGACAGCTGCTAACTATGGCTACACCTTC. Translating gives CATGTAANYGYTF.

V gene TRBV10-1 combines with J gene TRBJ2-4; TRBD2 matches at 8 bases. The V gene's germline CDR1 is WNHNN and CDR2 SYGVQD (reference sequence). The CDR3 is made up of 18 amino acids. With 4 bases clipped from V and 9 bases from J, the junction kept 20 bases outside the gene matches. The CDR3, as DNA: TGCGCCAGCAGTGCGTTGTCTGGCGGGGGGCCATCCGGAACCATTCAGTACTTC. This encodes CASSALSGGGPSGTIQYF.

The CDR3: CASRGPTGDTQYF. CDR3 in DNA: TGTGCCAGCAGAGGGCCGACAGGGGATACGCAGTATTTT. V is TRBV28 and J is TRBJ2-3, with 7 bases lining up with TRBD1. Germline CDR1 MDHEN, CDR2 SYDVKM. The CDR3 length is 13 residues. Unmatched junction bases numbered 6, after V lost 6 bases and J lost 6 bases. The full variable domain, completed using reference TRBV28 and TRBJ2-3, is DVKVTQSSRYLVKRTGEKVFLECVQDMDHENMFWYRQDPGLGLRLIYFSYDVKMKEKGDIPEGYSVSREKKERFSLILESASTNQTSMYLCASRGPTGDTQYFGPGTRLTVL.

This chain uses TRBV28 with TRBJ1-5, with D unresolved. This CDR3 contains 16 residues. V shed 1 base and J shed 0 bases, with 10 bases lying between them. Germline CDR1 reads MDHEN; CDR2 reads SYDVKM. In nucleotides, the CDR3 is TGTGCCAGCAGTTTATTTGGAGACGATAGCAATCAGCCCCAGCATTTT. This sequence encodes CASSLFGDDSNQPQHF.

The J gene is TRBJ2-6, the V gene TRBV5-6; D is perhaps TRBD2 (5 bases). CDR1 is SGHDT and CDR2 is YYEEEE in the germline V gene. The germline V and J ends were trimmed by 3 bases and 2 bases, with 6 bases remaining between them. CDR3 length equals 14 residues. This chain's CDR3 is CASSSGAGANVLTF. The CDR3 DNA follows: TGTGCCAGCAGCTCCGGGGCTGGGGCCAACGTCCTGACTTTC.

The chain combines TRBV6-6 with TRBJ2-7; a possible D gene is TRBD2 (7 bases). The germline V gene encodes CDR1 MNHNY and CDR2 SVGAGI (reference sequence). The V and J ends lost 4 bases and 2 bases respectively, with 12 bases between them. The CDR3 extends over 14 amino acids. Here the CDR3 reads CASSSNGGPYEQYF. Here the CDR3 DNA reads TGTGCCAGCAGTTCCAACGGGGGGCCCTACGAGCAGTACTTC.

This chain uses TRBV6-6 with TRBJ1-6, with 8 positions matching TRBD1. V shed 5 bases, J shed 0 bases, and the junction held 9 bases outside the gene matches. Germline CDR1 reads MNHNY; CDR2 reads SVGAGI (reference sequence). The CDR3 contains 18 residues. The CDR3 is CASSLRQGASSYNSPLHF. Here the CDR3 DNA reads TGTGCCAGCAGTCTTAGGCAGGGGGCGAGCTCCTATAATTCACCCCTCCACTTT.

The chain has TRBV27 and TRBJ2-7; a weak D match, TRBD1 (6 bases). Trimming cost V 7 bases and J 3 bases, with 7 bases left between them. Germline loops: CDR1 MNHEY, CDR2 SMNVEV (reference sequence). This CDR3 spans 11 amino acids. Here the CDR3 reads CASKQGYEQYF. The CDR3, as DNA: TGTGCCAGCAAACAGGGCTACGAGCAGTACTTC.

The rearrangement joins TRBV29-1 to TRBJ2-3, with 8 nucleotides matching TRBD2. V shed 5 bases, J shed 6 bases, and the junction held 10 bases outside the gene matches. The CDR3 has 14 residues. In germline, CDR1 is SQVTM, CDR2 ANQGSEA. CDR3 residues: CSVTGGGPLDTQYF. The DNA for the CDR3 is TGCAGCGTTACTGGCGGGGGGCCCCTTGATACGCAGTATTTT.

This rearrangement joins TRBV3-1 (or the pseudogene TRBV3-2) to TRBJ2-5; D may be TRBD2 (6 bases). V shed 4 bases and J shed 5 bases, with 14 bases lying between them. Germline V gene sequence: CDR1 LGHDT, CDR2 YNNKEL (reference sequence). This CDR3 has 14 residues. The CDR3 protein is CASSPSGPSETQYF. CDR3 nucleotide sequence: TGTGCCAGCAGCCCAAGCGGGCCTTCGGAGACCCAGTACTTC.